One and the same sample provided the 19 T cell receptor beta chains below, sequenced in a study of beta chain features in type 1 diabetes. Their target antigens are unknown. Study-wide findings and caveats: Significant though moderate, a shortening of TCRB CDR3s appeared in all four CD4+ subsets of Type 1 diabetes patients.

Sequenced material consisted of expressed TCRB transcripts (all of the isolated RNA was reverse transcribed). The assay was immunoSEQ multiplex PCR, and TCRdb's table has in-frame clones only and misses some. The sample shows over 55,000 clones, 52% of them seen only once. Specimen: Tregs from blood. The source is a woman aged 40 to 50 with type 1 diabetes.

Here the CDR3 reads CASSLGGGPYEQYF. The CDR3 DNA is TGTGCCAGCAGCTTAGGCGGCGGTCCCTACGAGCAGTACTTC. The chain carries TRBV5-5 and TRBJ2-7; D unresolved. Trimming removed 2 bases from V and 2 bases from J, with 11 bases in between. Germline CDR1 SGHKS, CDR2 YYEKEE (reference sequence). The CDR3 totals 14 residues.

The chain uses TRBV10-3 and TRBJ2-5, with 7 bases identical to TRBD1. Germline CDR1 reads ENHRY; CDR2 reads SYGVKD. V lost 6 bases, J lost 5 bases, and 9 bases stayed unmatched. The CDR3 has 14 amino acids. The CDR3 here is CAIRSTGIVETQYF. In DNA, the CDR3 is TGTGCCATCAGATCGACAGGGATCGTTGAGACCCAGTACTTC.

V and J are TRBV7-2 and TRBJ1-1; D gene unclear. Germline CDR1 SGHTA, CDR2 FQGNSA. The CDR3 is made up of 13 amino acids. The V end was cut by 3 bases, the J end by 8 bases, with 13 bases between. CDR3 region: CASSFRPENEAFF. DNA for the CDR3: TGTGCCAGCAGCTTCCGACCGGAGAACGAAGCTTTCTTT.

The chain uses TRBV15 and TRBJ2-6; D might be TRBD2 (5 bases). CDR1 and CDR2 from the germline V gene are LNHNV and YYDKDF (reference sequence). Trimming stripped 1 base from V and 4 bases from J, with 11 bases between. The CDR3 length is 16 residues. The CDR3 loop reads CATSRGRGPGANVLTF. DNA of the CDR3: TGTGCCACCAGCAGAGGAAGAGGGCCCGGGGCCAACGTCCTGACTTTC.

The chain couples TRBV4-3 to TRBJ2-1; 11 nucleotides match TRBD2. The CDR3 is 17 amino acids. The germline gives CDR1 LGHNA, CDR2 YSLEER. V was pared by 3 bases and J by 4 bases, with 8 bases of the junction left unmatched. In DNA form, the CDR3 reads TGCGCCAGCAGCCATTCCCTGCGGACTAGCGGGTACAATGAGCAGTTCTTC. It specifies CASSHSLRTSGYNEQFF.

This clone has a single count. The CDR3 nucleotides are TGTGCCTGGAGTGTGGGACTAGCGGGAGCCTACGAGCAGTACTTC. Translated, it gives CAWSVGLAGAYEQYF. This rearrangement joins TRBV30 to TRBJ2-7; 14 bases map to TRBD2. Germline V CDR1 and CDR2: GTSNPN, SVGIG (reference sequence). CDR3 length equals 15 residues. J was trimmed by 2 bases and V by 0 bases; bases with no gene match: 0. The full variable domain, completed using reference TRBV30 and TRBJ2-7, is SQTIHQWPATLVQPVGSPLSLECTVEGTSNPNLYWYRQAAGRGLQLLFYSVGIGQISSEVPQNLSASRPQDRQFILSSKKLLLSDSGFYLCAWSVGLAGAYEQYFGPGTRLTVT.

The V and J genes are TRBV28 and TRBJ1-2; TRBD1 agrees at 8 bases. CDR3 length equals 13 residues. Germline loops: CDR1 MDHEN, CDR2 SYDVKM. V was pared by 4 bases and J by 7 bases, with 5 bases of the junction left unmatched. CDR3 in DNA: TGTGCCAGCAGTTCCCAGGGGGCTGGTGGCTACACCTTC. Protein: CASSSQGAGGYTF.

This chain joins TRBV5-6 and TRBJ2-7; perhaps TRBD1 as D (6 bases). Trimming took off 1 base at V and 3 bases at J, with 14 bases between the two ends. The germline CDR1 and CDR2 sequences are SGHDT and YYEEEE. The CDR3 is 15 residues long. The CDR3 DNA reads TGTGCCAGCAGCTTGCAGGGGAGAGTCGGCTACGAGCAGTACTTC. Translated: CASSLQGRVGYEQYF.

The chain joins TRBV11-1 to TRBJ2-1; a possible D gene is TRBD2 (5 bases). V lost 2 bases, J lost 7 bases, and 6 bases lay in between. Germline CDR1 and CDR2: SGHAT and FQDESV (reference sequence). This CDR3 has 12 amino acids. The CDR3 loop is CASSLSGNEQFF. CDR3 sequence (DNA): TGTGCCAGCAGCTTAAGCGGTAATGAGCAGTTCTTC.

This clone appeared a single time. In nucleotides, the CDR3 is TGCGCCAGCAGTACGGGAGGTGAGCAGTTCTTC. This gives the protein CASSTGGEQFF. V gene TRBV5-1 combines with J gene TRBJ2-1; 7 positions match TRBD2. Losses at the gene ends were 5 bases for V and 9 bases for J; bases not matched to a gene: 2. This CDR3 contains 11 residues. Germline V CDR1 and CDR2: SGHRS, YFSETQ.

This chain links TRBV18 with TRBJ2-1; D is possibly TRBD2 (5 bases). The CDR3 contains 16 residues. The V gene's germline CDR1 is KGHSH and CDR2 LQKENI. Trimming pared 2 bases from V and 5 bases from J, leaving 16 bases between. CDR3 sequence: CASSPEGTELDNEQFF. DNA of the CDR3: TGTGCCAGCTCACCAGAGGGTACGGAATTGGACAATGAGCAGTTCTTC.

This clone was observed a handful of times. This chain connects TRBV11-3 to TRBJ2-1; 7 bases align to TRBD2. The CDR3 extends over 14 amino acids. J gave up 9 bases and V 5 bases, and 10 bases lay outside the gene matches. CDR1 SGHNT and CDR2 YENEEA come from the germline V gene. CDR3 protein: CASSLAAGSGEQFF. CDR3 DNA sequence: TGTGCCAGCAGCCTAGCGGCCGGCTCAGGTGAGCAGTTCTTC.

The rearrangement joins TRBV7-9 to TRBJ2-7, with TRBD2 matching over 8 bases. This CDR3 spans 14 amino acids. V was pared by 5 bases and J by 6 bases, with 9 bases of the junction left unmatched. The germline gives CDR1 SEHNR, CDR2 FQNEAQ (reference sequence). CDR3 nucleotide sequence: TGTGCCAGCAGCCGACAGTTGACTAGCGTCGAGCAGTACTTC. This translates into CASSRQLTSVEQYF. Together with reference TRBV7-9 and TRBJ2-7, the CDR3 gives the full variable domain: DTGVSQNPRHKITKRGQNVTFRCDPISEHNRLYWYRQTLGQGPEFLTYFQNEAQLEKSRLLSDRFSAERPKGSFSTLEIQRTEQGDSAMYLCASSRQLTSVEQYFGPGTRLTVT.

Here the CDR3 DNA reads TGTGCCAGCAGCTTGGCCTTACTAGCGGGAGCAGATACGCAGTATTTT. Translation: CASSLALLAGADTQYF. The V call is TRBV5-4, the J call TRBJ2-3; 11 bases fit TRBD2. With V trimmed by 0 bases and J by 4 bases, 4 bases remained unmatched. The CDR3 runs to 16 residues. The germline CDR1 and CDR2 sequences are SGHNT and YYREEE (reference sequence).

This clone has just a few counts. The V call is TRBV5-6, the J call TRBJ2-1; D is unclear. Germline lookup yields CDR1 SGHDT and CDR2 YYEEEE. The CDR3 has 13 residues. Trimming removed 1 base at V and 2 bases at J, with 4 bases between. This CDR3 is CASSLYTYNEQFF. CDR3 sequence (DNA): TGTGCCAGCAGCTTGTACACCTACAATGAGCAGTTCTTC.

The chain has TRBV27 and TRBJ1-5; D not certain. Trimming took off 0 bases at V and 9 bases at J, with 9 bases between the two ends. The CDR3 length is 13 residues. Germline assignment: CDR1 MNHEY and CDR2 SMNVEV (reference sequence). The CDR3 DNA reads TGTGCCAGCAGTTTATCCCATCGGTCGCCCCAGCATTTT. Protein product: CASSLSHRSPQHF.

A single count supports this clone. The chain couples TRBV2 to TRBJ2-2, with TRBD2 as a possible D gene (5 bases). The germline V gene encodes CDR1 SNHLY and CDR2 FYNNEI. The length of the CDR3 is 14 residues. Trimming shortened V by 8 bases and J by 6 bases, and 16 bases separated the two germline ends. The CDR3 DNA reads TGTGCCAGCTCCCGAAGAAGGGAGCCCGGGGAGCTGTTTTTT. It yields the protein CASSRRREPGELFF.

The chain uses TRBV30 and TRBJ2-1; 13 bases line up with TRBD2. The CDR3 is made up of 12 amino acids. With V trimmed by 7 bases and J by 8 bases, 2 bases remained unmatched. Per germline, CDR1 GTSNPN and CDR2 SVGIG (reference sequence). CDR3 loop: CASGLAGYEQFF. The CDR3 DNA reads as TGTGCCTCGGGACTAGCGGGATATGAGCAGTTCTTC.

A single count supports this clone. J is TRBJ2-7 and V is TRBV7-2; possibly TRBD2 for D (5 bases). Germline V gene sequence: CDR1 SGHTA, CDR2 FQGNSA. This CDR3 has 14 residues. Trimming stripped 1 base from V and 0 bases from J, with 7 bases between. CDR3 sequence: CASSLGAVSYEQYF. The CDR3 nucleotides read TGTGCCAGCAGCTTAGGAGCGGTCTCCTACGAGCAGTACTTC.